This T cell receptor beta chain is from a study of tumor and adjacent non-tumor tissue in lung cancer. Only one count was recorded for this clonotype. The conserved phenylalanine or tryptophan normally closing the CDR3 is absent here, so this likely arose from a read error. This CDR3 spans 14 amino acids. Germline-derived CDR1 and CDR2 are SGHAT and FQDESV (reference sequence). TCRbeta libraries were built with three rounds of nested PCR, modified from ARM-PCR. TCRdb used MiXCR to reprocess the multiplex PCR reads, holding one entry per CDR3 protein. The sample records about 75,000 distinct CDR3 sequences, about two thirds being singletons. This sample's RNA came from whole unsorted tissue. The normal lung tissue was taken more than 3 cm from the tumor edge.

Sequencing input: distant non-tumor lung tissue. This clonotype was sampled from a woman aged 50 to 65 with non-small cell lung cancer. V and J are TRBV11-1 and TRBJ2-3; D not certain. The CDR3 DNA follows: TGTGCCAGCAGTTTAGCTACAGGCACAGATACGCAGTATTTG. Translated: CASSLATGTDTQYL.